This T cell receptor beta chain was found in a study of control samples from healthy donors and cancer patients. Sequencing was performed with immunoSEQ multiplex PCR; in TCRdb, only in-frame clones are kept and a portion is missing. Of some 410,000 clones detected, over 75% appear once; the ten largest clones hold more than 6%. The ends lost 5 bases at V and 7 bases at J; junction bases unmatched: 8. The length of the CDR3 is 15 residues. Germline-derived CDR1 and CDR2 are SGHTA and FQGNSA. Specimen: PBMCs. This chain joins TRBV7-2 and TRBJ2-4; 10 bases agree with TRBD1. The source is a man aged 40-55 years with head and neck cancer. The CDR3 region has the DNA TGTGCCAGCAGCCCCCGGACAGGGGGAATGAACATTCAGTACTTC. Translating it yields CASSPRTGGMNIQYF.